This paragraph reports one TCR beta chain. The sample comes from a study of blood T cell repertoires in COVID-19. Authors' data handling: Estimation of nucleated cell counts relied on the amplification of reference gene primers. The method was immunoSEQ multiplex PCR; TCRdb's version includes in-frame clones alone and lacks a portion of them. V, J and clone size derive from that table, while D and trimming were established from the DNA sequence. This sample carries 150,000 to 200,000 clones, about 86% of them seen once, and the ten largest clones take under 3%. The TCR comes from a woman aged 25 to 39 with active or convalescent COVID-19. The sequencing sample was made of peripheral blood.

The CDR3 here is CAIRSTGGSTEAFF. The DNA of the CDR3 is TGTGCCATCAGATCGACAGGGGGAAGTACTGAAGCTTTCTTT. The gene calls are TRBV10-3 and TRBJ1-1; 9 bases agree with TRBD1. CDR3 length: 14 amino acids. Germline assignment: CDR1 ENHRY and CDR2 SYGVKD. The V gene end was trimmed by 6 bases and the J gene end by 5 bases; junction bases not matched to a gene: 7.